Following are 25 T cell receptor beta chains from one sample sequenced in a study of shared clonotypes between healthy human individuals (dated by TCRdb to 2020 to 2021). Library preparation used the immunoSEQ multiplex PCR assay. TCRdb took over this immuneACCESS table, retaining in-frame rearrangements with V and J assigned. Such tables are incomplete; in checked studies, under half of the missing clones stem from an unresolved V gene, and the remainder is unexplained. For this sample there are hundreds of thousands of clones; about 95% appear just once. The ten most abundant clones make up about 0.057% of the sample. Sequencing was done on a sample of naive CD4+ T cells sorted from blood. The cell subset or site tag for this specimen amounts to: CD45RA+ positively selected. The receptors here all came from a woman between 25 and 40 years old in good health.

The V and J genes are TRBV21-1 and TRBJ2-7; the D segment call TRBD2 is taken from the table without a DNA check. TRBV21-1 is a listed pseudogene. The CDR3 length is 16 residues. CDR3 sequence (DNA): TGTGCCAGCAGCAAAGCGAGGAGGATTCGGGCCTACGAGCAGTACTTC. It codes for CASSKARRIRAYEQYF.

With regard to this clone: The same CDR3 can be traced to other DNA sequences in this sample. The chain joins TRBV6-5 to TRBJ2-3; the D is unclear. Between the trimmed V and J ends, which lost 6 bases and 2 bases, there was a span of 3 bases. The CDR3 has 11 amino acids. The germline gives CDR1 MNHEY, CDR2 SVGAGI. The CDR3, as DNA: TGTGCCAGCAGCAACACAGATACGCAGTATTTT. It codes for CASSNTDTQYF.

This sequence joins TRBV28 and TRBJ2-3; D is ambiguous. This CDR3 spans 11 amino acids. Per the germline V gene, CDR1 is MDHEN and CDR2 is SYDVKM. With 6 bases removed from V and 2 bases from J, the gap between germline ends came to 3 bases. CDR3 region: CASRTTDTQYF. The CDR3 nucleotides read TGTGCCAGCAGGACCACAGATACGCAGTATTTT.

The genes are TRBV27 and TRBJ1-6; possibly TRBD1 for D (5 bases). Trimming stripped 2 bases from V and 8 bases from J, with 13 bases between. The CDR3 length is 15 residues. Germline V gives CDR1 MNHEY, CDR2 SMNVEV (reference sequence). The CDR3, as DNA: TGTGCCAGCAGTTTAACGGGGCCAACGGATTCACCCCTCCACTTT. Its translation: CASSLTGPTDSPLHF.

The CDR3 nucleotides are TGTGCCAGCAGCGCCCGGACTAGCGGGAACACCGGGGAGCTGTTTTTT. Protein sequence: CASSARTSGNTGELFF. The V gene is TRBV7-3, the J gene TRBJ2-2; 10 bases are a match to TRBD2. Germline V gene sequence: CDR1 SGHTA, CDR2 FQGTGA. Losses at the gene ends were 5 bases for V and 1 base for J; bases not matched to a gene: 4. This CDR3 region has 16 residues.

Written as DNA, the CDR3 is TGCGCCAGCAGCCCCCGAGCGGGGTTGAACACTGAAGCTTTCTTT. Translating gives CASSPRAGLNTEAFF. The V call is TRBV5-1, the J call TRBJ1-1; D is undetermined. With 4 bases removed from V and 0 bases from J, the gap between germline ends came to 13 bases. The CDR3 has 15 residues. CDR1 and CDR2 (germline): SGHRS, YFSETQ.

This chain links TRBV10-3 with TRBJ2-5; tentatively, D is TRBD2 (6 bases). Gene TRBJ2-7 matches the end of the DNA better, so the J call may be wrong. The CDR3 is made up of 12 amino acids. Germline V lookup: CDR1 ENHRY, CDR2 SYGVKD. CDR3 residues: CAMADYSYEQYF. The CDR3 DNA sequence: TGTGCCATGGCGGACTACTCCTACGAGCAGTACTTC.

This clone was seen once. V is TRBV10-3 and J is TRBJ2-5; possibly TRBD2 for D (7 bases). The end of the DNA is better explained by TRBJ2-7, so the J call may be wrong. Germline assignment: CDR1 ENHRY and CDR2 SYGVKD. The CDR3 sequence is 16 residues long. CDR3 protein: CAISDPRGATPYEQYF. In DNA, the CDR3 is TGTGCCATCAGTGACCCCCGGGGGGCGACCCCCTACGAGCAGTACTTC.

V and J are TRBV7-9 and TRBJ1-2; D is undetermined. The CDR3 runs to 14 residues. Trimming took 6 bases from V and 3 from J, leaving 14 bases between them. Germline V gives CDR1 SEHNR, CDR2 FQNEAQ (reference sequence). Here the CDR3 reads CASRSRGTDYGYTF. The CDR3 DNA sequence: TGTGCCAGCAGGTCCCGAGGCACGGACTATGGCTACACCTTC.

The gene calls are TRBV18 and TRBJ2-7, with 10 bases aligning to TRBD1. Per the germline V gene, CDR1 is KGHSH and CDR2 is LQKENI. V shed 2 bases, J shed 1 base, and the junction held 2 bases outside the gene matches. This CDR3 is built from 15 residues. The CDR3 is CASSPSGQGSYEQYF. The CDR3 region has the DNA TGTGCCAGCTCACCATCGGGACAGGGGTCCTACGAGCAGTACTTC. The whole variable domain, filled in from reference TRBV18 and TRBJ2-7, reads NAGVMQNPRHLVRRRGQEARLRCSPMKGHSHVYWYRQLPEEGLKFMVYLQKENIIDESGMPKERFSAEFPKEGPSILRIQQVVRGDSAAYFCASSPSGQGSYEQYFGPGTRLTVT.

The rearrangement uses TRBV23-1 and TRBJ2-5; 8 nucleotides match TRBD2. The DNA matches TRBJ2-7 better at its end, which makes the J call doubtful. TRBV23-1 is an open reading frame whose function is uncertain. The length of the CDR3 is 15 residues. The CDR3 protein is CASSPPSGSIYEQYF. CDR3 nucleotides: TGCGCCAGCAGCCCACCCAGCGGGAGCATCTACGAGCAGTACTTC.

A note on this clone: Within the sample, other DNA sequences also encode this same CDR3. The genes are TRBV7-9 and TRBJ1-1; D is undetermined. The germline gives CDR1 SEHNR, CDR2 FQNEAQ (reference sequence). The CDR3 is 13 residues long. V lost 6 bases and J 1 base, leaving 9 bases between the germline ends. In nucleotides, the CDR3 is TGTGCCAGCAGTCTACGTGAGAACACTGAAGCTTTCTTT. Residues: CASSLRENTEAFF.

V and J are TRBV7-2 and TRBJ2-4; 9 nucleotides line up with TRBD2. Losses at the gene ends were 5 bases for V and 5 bases for J; bases not matched to a gene: 10. CDR3 length: 16 amino acids. Germline loops: CDR1 SGHTA, CDR2 FQGNSA. CDR3 amino acids: CASSQGAGGPQNIQYF. The DNA of the CDR3 is TGTGCCAGCAGCCAAGGCGCGGGAGGGCCCCAAAACATTCAGTACTTC.

V is TRBV28 and J is TRBJ2-1, with 9 nucleotides matching TRBD2. The CDR3 length is 15 residues. The V segment lost 6 bases and the J segment 6 bases; nucleotides outside the gene matches: 9. Germline CDR1 MDHEN, CDR2 SYDVKM. As DNA, the CDR3 is TGTGCCAGCAGGACCGGGACTAGCTTTGTCAATGAGCAGTTCTTC. It encodes CASRTGTSFVNEQFF.

DNA for the CDR3: TGTGCCAGCTCACCGTTGGCGGGACAGGGGGGGTACAATGAGCAGTTCTTC. Its translation: CASSPLAGQGGYNEQFF. The V and J genes are TRBV18 and TRBJ2-1; 11 positions agree with TRBD1. Trimming at V came to 3 bases and at J to 4 bases, leaving 8 bases not matched to a gene. CDR3 length: 17 residues. Germline V gives CDR1 KGHSH, CDR2 LQKENI.

Comments on this clone: This sample includes further DNA sequences coding for the same CDR3. The rearrangement joins TRBV28 to TRBJ1-4, with 8 bases that match TRBD1. The length of the CDR3 is 15 residues. The germline gives CDR1 MDHEN, CDR2 SYDVKM. V shed 5 bases and J 0 bases; nucleotides not matched to a gene: 2. CDR3 region: CASSLQGATNEKLFF. CDR3 DNA: TGTGCCAGCAGTCTACAGGGGGCAACTAATGAAAAACTGTTTTTT.

The rearrangement joins TRBV5-1 to TRBJ2-3; 14 bases are a match to TRBD2. V shed 5 bases and J 5 bases; nucleotides not matched to a gene: 10. Germline values: CDR1 SGHRS, CDR2 YFSETQ. The CDR3 is made up of 17 amino acids. The CDR3 DNA sequence: TGCGCCAGCAGTCTCCCCGGGACTAGCGGGAGAGTAGATACGCAGTATTTT. It yields the protein CASSLPGTSGRVDTQYF.

V is TRBV5-1 and J is TRBJ2-5; TRBD2 aligns across 10 bases. The J call could be wrong; TRBJ2-7 is a better fit for the DNA end. The CDR3 sequence is 15 residues long. Germline CDR1 is SGHRS and CDR2 is YFSETQ. CDR3 sequence: CASSLGSGRSYEQYF. The DNA for the CDR3 is TGCGCCAGCAGCTTGGGTAGCGGGAGGAGTTACGAGCAGTACTTC.

V gene TRBV6-5 combines with J gene TRBJ2-5, with 8 bases lining up with TRBD1. The last part of the DNA fits TRBJ2-7 better; the J call may be wrong. Germline CDR1 and CDR2: MNHEY and SVGAGI. The CDR3 spans 13 residues. The DNA of the CDR3 is TGTGCCAGCACCCCTACAGGGGGCTACGAGCAGTACTTC. Translating it yields CASTPTGGYEQYF.

This chain joins TRBV19 and TRBJ1-3, with D unclear. CDR1 and CDR2 from the germline V gene are LNHDA and SQIVND (reference sequence). CDR3 length: 15 residues. V was cut by 1 base and J by 0 bases, with 7 bases left in between. This CDR3 is CASSIGTDSGNTIYF. The CDR3 DNA reads TGTGCCAGTAGTATAGGTACAGACTCTGGAAACACCATATATTTT. Based on the CDR3 plus reference TRBV19 and TRBJ1-3, the full variable domain is DGGITQSPKYLFRKEGQNVTLSCEQNLNHDAMYWYRQDPGQGLRLIYYSQIVNDFQKGDIAEGYSVSREKKESFPLTVTSAQKNPTAFYLCASSIGTDSGNTIYFGEGSWLTVV.

V is TRBV28 and J is TRBJ1-1; 8 bases line up with TRBD1. CDR3 length: 16 residues. J was trimmed by 0 bases and V by 6 bases; bases with no gene match: 9. Germline CDR1 MDHEN, CDR2 SYDVKM. The CDR3 nucleotides are TGTGCCAGCAGGTACCGGGACAGGAAATTGAACACTGAAGCTTTCTTT. This codes for CASRYRDRKLNTEAFF.

V is TRBV19 and J is TRBJ2-1; TRBD2 aligns across 9 bases. V was clipped by 7 bases and J by 7 bases; unmatched bases: 11. CDR3 size: 15 residues. Germline values: CDR1 LNHDA, CDR2 SQIVND (reference sequence). The CDR3 nucleotides are TGTGCCAGTAAATTCTTAGCGGGAGACGGGAATGAGCAGTTCTTC. It translates to CASKFLAGDGNEQFF.

The V call is TRBV11-2, the J call TRBJ2-7; 11 nucleotides agree with TRBD2. Looked up from germline, CDR1 is SGHAT and CDR2 is FQNNGV. The junction had 4 bases not matched to a gene; V was cut back by 3 bases and J by 6 bases. CDR3 size: 14 residues. CDR3 loop: CASSFTSGSGEQYF. CDR3 nucleotide sequence: TGTGCCAGCAGCTTTACTAGCGGGAGTGGCGAGCAGTACTTC.

The V and J genes are TRBV9 and TRBJ1-3; perhaps TRBD1 as D (5 bases). This CDR3 is 15 amino acids long. Trimming removed 0 bases at V and 0 bases at J, with 7 bases between. The germline V gene encodes CDR1 SGDLS and CDR2 YYNGEE. CDR3: CASSVGGNSGNTIYF. CDR3 coding DNA: TGTGCCAGCAGCGTAGGGGGGAACTCTGGAAACACCATATATTTT.

The V call is TRBV18, the J call TRBJ2-2, with D tentatively TRBD1 (6 bases). The germline CDR1 and CDR2 sequences are KGHSH and LQKENI. The CDR3 is made up of 16 amino acids. V dropped 3 bases and J dropped 0 bases, with 11 bases sitting between them. CDR3 residues: CASSPFAGANTGELFF. The CDR3 nucleotides are TGTGCCAGCTCACCCTTTGCAGGGGCGAACACCGGGGAGCTGTTTTTT.